Listed below are T cell receptor beta chains from one sample, sequenced in a study of blood T cell repertoires in COVID-19. Libraries were prepared by immunoSEQ multiplex PCR; TCRdb keeps only in-frame clonotypes and omits some of them. The repertoire consists of 250,000 or so clones, with roughly 80% occurring once and the leading ten covering about 4.8%. The sequencing sample was made of peripheral blood. The receptors shown here come from a woman in her 70s with acute or convalescent COVID-19. Each CDR3 is given with its conserved first and last residue. The D gene is left open where the match is weak. For some rows the clone size is stated as once, few or many, or as a class when expanded; others skip it.

TGTGCCAGCAGCCAAGAAAGATCCAGGGGCTGGAACACCATATATTTT,CASSQERSRGWNTIYF,-,once,TRBJ1-3,TRBV4-2
TGTGCCATCAGTGAGTCAGGGCGGGGGTCCTACGAGCAGTACTTC,CAISESGRGSYEQYF,TRBD2,-,TRBJ2-7,TRBV10-3
TGTGCCAGCAGCATACAGGGGAGTAAAGAGACCCAGTACTTC,CASSIQGSKETQYF,TRBD1,few,TRBJ2-5,TRBV5-4
TGCGCCAGCAGCTCGCAGGGGGCACCCCAAGAGACCCAGTACTTC,CASSSQGAPQETQYF,TRBD1,-,TRBJ2-5,TRBV5-1
TGTGCCAGCAGGAACCGACAGGGCGGGTCTTGTGAAAAACTGTTTTTT,CASRNRQGGSCEKLFF,-,-,TRBJ1-4,TRBV21-1
TGTGCCAGCAGCTTAGCGCGGGATACGCAGTATTTT,CASSLARDTQYF,-,-,TRBJ2-3,TRBV7-8
TGTGCCAGCTCCCTTGGGACAACGAACACCGGGGAGCTGTTTTTT,CASSLGTTNTGELFF,-,-,TRBJ2-2,TRBV18
TGCGCCAGCAGCCCGGACAGGATGAATGAAAAACTGTTTTTT,CASSPDRMNEKLFF,TRBD1,-,TRBJ1-4,TRBV4-1
TGCGCCAGCAGTGGTGGGGGGGCGTATGAGCAGTTCTTC,CASSGGGAYEQFF,-,-,TRBJ2-1,TRBV10-1
TGTGCCAGCAGTTCTGTCCCCTACGAGCAGTACTTC,CASSSVPYEQYF,-,-,TRBJ2-7,TRBV6-2/TRBV6-3
TGCGCCAGCAGAGCCGTCGGGGAGCAGTACTTC,CASRAVGEQYF,-,few,TRBJ2-7,TRBV5-1
TGTGCCAGCAGCCAAGGACTAGCGGGGGGCTACCCGCGAACCAAAAACATTCAGTACTTC,CASSQGLAGGYPRTKNIQYF,TRBD2,-,TRBJ2-4,TRBV3-1/TRBV3-2
TGTGCCAGCAGCCGTCGGGAGGTGAATAAAGAGACCCAGTACTTC,CASSRREVNKETQYF,TRBD2,-,TRBJ2-5,TRBV7-2
TGTGCCAGCAGTTACTCCCGGGGACTAGCCTACAATGAGCAGTTCTTC,CASSYSRGLAYNEQFF,TRBD2,-,TRBJ2-1,TRBV6-5